This T cell receptor beta chain was identified during a study of cytomegalovirus exposure and HLA in healthy donors. Overall study findings and caveats: Through in vitro validation, a few CMV-associated chains were shown to be specific for CMV antigens. It was likely that a cluster of highly shared sequence variants was a sequencing artifact. Researchers catalogued around 150 TCR beta chains as cytomegalovirus-associated. When the data were analyzed later, several of the most significant clusters appeared to be linked to common viral pathogens.

The study ran its PCR with 60 Vbeta and 13 Jbeta primers. The protocol was immunoSEQ multiplex PCR, while the TCRdb copy is restricted to in-frame clones and leaves out a portion. The sample records fewer than 95,000 clones, 80% being singletons. As regards this clone: The antigen is unknown.

V was pared by 0 bases and J by 2 bases, with 7 bases of the junction left unmatched. From germline, CDR1 is MGHRA and CDR2 YSYEKL. The CDR3 covers 17 residues. The rearrangement joins TRBV4-1 to TRBJ2-7; 10 nucleotides match TRBD1. The origin of this receptor is a man aged 18 to 29 in good health and CMV-seronegative. Source material: PBMCs. CDR3 in amino acids: CASSQDGAGTGAYEQYF. The CDR3, as DNA: TGCGCCAGCAGCCAAGATGGGGCTGGGACAGGGGCCTACGAGCAGTACTTC.